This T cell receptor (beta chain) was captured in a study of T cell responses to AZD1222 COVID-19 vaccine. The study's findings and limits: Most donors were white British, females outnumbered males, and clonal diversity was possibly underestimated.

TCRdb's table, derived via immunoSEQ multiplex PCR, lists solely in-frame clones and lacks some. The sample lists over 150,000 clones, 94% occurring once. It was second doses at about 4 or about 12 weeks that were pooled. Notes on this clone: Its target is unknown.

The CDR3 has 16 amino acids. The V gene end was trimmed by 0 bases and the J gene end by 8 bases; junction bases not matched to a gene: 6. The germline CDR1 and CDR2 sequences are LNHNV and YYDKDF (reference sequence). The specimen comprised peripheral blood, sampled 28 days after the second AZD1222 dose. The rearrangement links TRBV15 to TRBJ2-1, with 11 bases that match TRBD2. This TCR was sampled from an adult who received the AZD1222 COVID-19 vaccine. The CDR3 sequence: CATSRDLAGGLHEQFF. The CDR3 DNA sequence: TGTGCCACCAGCAGAGATTTAGCGGGGGGGCTTCATGAGCAGTTCTTC.